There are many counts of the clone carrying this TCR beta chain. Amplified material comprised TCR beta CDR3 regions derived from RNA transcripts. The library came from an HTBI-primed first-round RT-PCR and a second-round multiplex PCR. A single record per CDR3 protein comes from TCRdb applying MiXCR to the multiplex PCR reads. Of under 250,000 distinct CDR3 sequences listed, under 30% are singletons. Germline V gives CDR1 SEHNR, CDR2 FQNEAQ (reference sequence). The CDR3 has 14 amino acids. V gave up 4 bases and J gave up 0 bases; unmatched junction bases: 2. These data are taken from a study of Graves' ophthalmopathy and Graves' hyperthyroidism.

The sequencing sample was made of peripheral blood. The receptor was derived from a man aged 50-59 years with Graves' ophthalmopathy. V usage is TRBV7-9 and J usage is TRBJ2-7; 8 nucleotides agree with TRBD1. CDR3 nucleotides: TGTGCCAGCAGCTCCAGGGGGCGCTCCTACGAGCAGTACTTC. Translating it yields CASSSRGRSYEQYF. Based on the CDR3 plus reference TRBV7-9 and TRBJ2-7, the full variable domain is DTGVSQNPRHKITKRGQNVTFRCDPISEHNRLYWYRQTLGQGPEFLTYFQNEAQLEKSRLLSDRFSAERPKGSFSTLEIQRTEQGDSAMYLCASSSRGRSYEQYFGPGTRLTVT.